This T cell receptor beta chain was identified during a study of OX40 agonist ivuxolimab in advanced cancers. Study-wide points: Expanded clones tended on average to be more numerous among CD8+ T cells than CD4+.

Regarding this clone: Its antigen remains unidentified.

The V segment lost 0 bases and the J segment 6 bases; nucleotides outside the gene matches: 8. The CDR3 loop spans 15 amino acids. Germline-derived CDR1 and CDR2 are SGHRS and YFSETQ. Clones were sequenced by immunoSEQ multiplex PCR, and TCRdb holds only the in-frame ones, with some missing. The repertoire includes some 78,000 clones, more than 70% of them detected once, and more than 0.45% sits in the top ten. V gene TRBV5-1 combines with J gene TRBJ1-2; 7 bases fit TRBD1. This TCR came from an adult with an advanced solid tumor such as melanoma, head and neck, liver or kidney cancer. This material consisted of CD4+ or CD8+ T cells sorted from blood, taken in a trial of the OX40 agonist ivuxolimab. The CDR3 sequence: CASSLEGRGYDGYTF. As DNA, the CDR3 is TGCGCCAGCAGCTTGGAGGGCAGGGGGTATGATGGCTACACCTTC.